These T cell receptor beta chains were read from a single sample in a study of blood T cells in healthy people across ages. A single record per CDR3 protein comes from TCRdb applying MiXCR to the 5' RACE reads. The profile covers about 800,000 distinct CDR3 sequences, with around 25% appearing a single time and approximately 3.7% taken by the ten largest. In addition, the sample was reused for a study of T cells of mothers and their children.

Sequencing was done on a sample of blood. These receptors were collected from a boy aged 10-17 years in good health. Each CDR3 is given with its conserved first and last residue. A D gene is named only where the DNA matches it firmly. Where a row states a size, it is once, few, many or the class of an expanded clone; other rows omit it.

NA | NA | TRBJ1-4 | TRBV28 | TGTGCCATCGGATCCCCCTGGACAACTAATGAAAAACTGTTTTTT | CAIGSPWTTNEKLFF
NA | NA | TRBJ1-1 | TRBV5-1 | TGCGCCAGCAGCTTGGTCATGAACACTGAAGCTTTCTTT | CASSLVMNTEAFF
NA | TRBD1 | TRBJ1-2 | TRBV7-2 | TGTGCCAGCAGATACACAGGGGCCTATGGCTACACCTTC | CASRYTGAYGYTF
few | TRBD1 | TRBJ2-2 | TRBV20-1 | TGCAGTGCTAGAAGACAGGGGGTAACCGGGGAGCTGTTTTTT | CSARRQGVTGELFF
few | NA | TRBJ1-2 | TRBV6-1 | TGTGCCAGCAGTGAAGGGACAGCTCCTAACTATGGCTACACCTTC | CASSEGTAPNYGYTF
NA | NA | TRBJ2-7 | TRBV6-6 | TGTGCCAGCAGGGGCGACACGAACTACGAGCAGTACTTC | CASRGDTNYEQYF
NA | TRBD2 | TRBJ2-2 | TRBV28 | TGTGCCAGCAGGACGGGGCTAGCGGGTAACACCGGGGAGCTGTTTTTT | CASRTGLAGNTGELFF
few | NA | TRBJ2-7 | TRBV7-6 | TGTGCCAGCAGCCCTTTTAGCGGAACCGGCTACGAGCAGTACTTC | CASSPFSGTGYEQYF
few | NA | TRBJ1-6 | TRBV2 | TGTGCCAGTGGGGGAAGCTCCTATAATTCACCCCTCCACTTT | CASGGSSYNSPLHF
NA | NA | TRBJ2-1 | TRBV9 | TGTGCCAGCAGCGTTCTGGGGGAGTCGTACAATGAGCAGTTCTTC | CASSVLGESYNEQFF
NA | TRBD1 | TRBJ2-7 | TRBV2 | TGTGCCAGCAAAGGTGGGACAGCTTACTTCTCCTACGAGCAGTACTTC | CASKGGTAYFSYEQYF
few | NA | TRBJ1-5 | TRBV6-2/TRBV6-3 | TGTGCCAGCAGTTACTCAAGGCAGCCCAACAATCAGCCCCAGCATTTT | CASSYSRQPNNQPQHF
few | NA | TRBJ1-1 | TRBV28 | TGTGCCAGCACCCTTACTTACACGGGCCCTGAAGCTTTCTTT | CASTLTYTGPEAFF
NA | NA | TRBJ2-1 | TRBV3-1 | TGTGCCAGCAGCTTAAGGGCCAACAATGAGCAGTTCTTC | CASSLRANNEQFF
NA | TRBD2 | TRBJ2-1 | TRBV12-3/TRBV12-4 | TGTGCCAGCAGCACGGGACTAGCGGGAGGCCGCTCCTACAATGAGCAGTTCTTC | CASSTGLAGGRSYNEQFF
few | NA | TRBJ2-7 | TRBV5-1 | TGCGCCAGCAGCTTGTGGGGCAGAGACTACGAGCAGTACTTC | CASSLWGRDYEQYF
NA | TRBD1 | TRBJ1-2 | TRBV5-1 | TGCGCCAGCAGCTTGATTCGCCCGGGACAGGGATCCTATGGCTACACCTTC | CASSLIRPGQGSYGYTF
NA | NA | TRBJ2-7 | TRBV29-1 | TGCAGCGTTATCGGCGGCTGGGTCGGATACGAGCAGTACTTC | CSVIGGWVGYEQYF
NA | NA | TRBJ2-2 | TRBV27 | TGTGCCAGCAGTTGGGGCGAGGGCACCGGGGAGCTGTTTTTT | CASSWGEGTGELFF
NA | TRBD1 | TRBJ2-4 | TRBV7-9 | TGTGCCAGCAGCTCTCCCCGGGACAGAAAAAACATTCAGTACTTC | CASSSPRDRKNIQYF
once | NA | TRBJ1-3 | TRBV5-1 | TGCGCCAGCAGCGGCACGGAGGCTCCCTCTGGAAACACCATATATTTT | CASSGTEAPSGNTIYF
few | NA | TRBJ2-3 | TRBV20-1 | TGCAGTGCCCCAACTGGCCTAGATACGCAGTATTTT | CSAPTGLDTQYF
NA | NA | TRBJ1-1 | TRBV7-3 | TGTGCCAGCAGCCCCATGGCGGGGGGTTATACTGAAGCTTTCTTT | CASSPMAGGYTEAFF
few | NA | TRBJ1-5 | TRBV7-9 | TGTGCCAGCAGCCCAACAGGGATAGAGCCCCAGCATTTT | CASSPTGIEPQHF
few | TRBD2 | TRBJ2-1 | TRBV20-1 | TGCAGTGCTCCCGCCGGGACTAGCGACTACAATGAGCAGTTCTTC | CSAPAGTSDYNEQFF
few | TRBD1 | TRBJ2-6 | TRBV10-3 | TGTGCCATCGGGACAGGGTGGAGCTCTGGGGCCAACGTCCTGACTTTC | CAIGTGWSSGANVLTF
NA | TRBD1 | TRBJ2-5 | TRBV5-1 | TGCGCCAGCAGCCCATCCGGGACAGTCCAAGAGACCCAGTACTTC | CASSPSGTVQETQYF
NA | NA | TRBJ2-5 | TRBV10-3 | TGTGCCATCAGTGCGCCAGGGAGTCGCGAGACCCAGTGCTTC | CAISAPGSRETQCF
NA | TRBD1 | TRBJ1-2 | TRBV7-9 | TGTGCCAGCAGCACCCCGACAGGGGGCGCATCAAACTATGGCTACACCTTC | CASSTPTGGASNYGYTF
NA | NA | TRBJ2-7 | TRBV7-2 | TGTGCCAGCACCAAGGGGACAGGTACGGGACTAGCCTACGAGCAGTACTTC | CASTKGTGTGLAYEQYF
NA | NA | TRBJ2-4 | TRBV29-1 | TGCAGCGTTGAAGGGCACAGGGTCAAGGGACGTGGTCTAGCCAAAAACATTCAGTACTTC | CSVEGHRVKGRGLAKNIQYF
NA | TRBD1 | TRBJ1-1 | TRBV7-2 | TGTGCCAGCAGCTCGACAGGGGCTGGAGGGACTGAAGCTTTCTTT | CASSSTGAGGTEAFF
NA | NA | TRBJ2-7 | TRBV29-1 | TGCAGCGCGGTCATTGGGTCGGGCGACGAGCAGTACTTC | CSAVIGSGDEQYF
few | TRBD1 | TRBJ1-4 | TRBV2 | TGTGCCAGCAGGCCCAGACAGGGGACTTATGAAAAACTGTTTTTT | CASRPRQGTYEKLFF
few | TRBD2 | TRBJ2-4 | TRBV20-1 | TGCAGTGCTCTAGGACTAGCGGGAGTGGCCAAAAACATTCAGTACTTC | CSALGLAGVAKNIQYF